This is a list of T cell receptor beta chains from one sample in a study of blood T cell repertoires in COVID-19. Repertoires were generated with immunoSEQ multiplex PCR, while TCRdb's copy carries only in-frame clones and drops some. The sample holds hundreds of thousands of clones; more than 75% are singletons and the top ten take around 10%. Sequencing input: peripheral blood. These receptors were obtained from a middle-aged man with COVID-19, enrolled during active disease. CDR3s include the opening cysteine and the closing phenylalanine or tryptophan. A D gene is named only where the DNA matches it firmly. The size field is filled for only some rows; it gives once, few, many or a size class.

V gene,D gene,J gene,clone size,CDR3 length,CDR3 protein,CDR3 DNA
TRBV27,.,TRBJ2-1,.,15,CASSYYHGSYNEQFF,TGTGCCAGCAGTTACTACCATGGCTCCTACAATGAGCAGTTCTTC
TRBV5-4,.,TRBJ1-1,few,14,CASSLDAGNTEAFF,TGTGCCAGCAGCTTGGATGCAGGGAACACTGAAGCTTTCTTT
TRBV5-1,TRBD1,TRBJ2-2,.,18,CASSQFMDRKFNTGELFF,TGCGCCAGCAGCCAGTTCATGGACAGGAAATTCAACACCGGGGAGCTGTTTTTT
TRBV5-3,TRBD1,TRBJ1-2,.,12,CARSGHRGGYTF,TGTGCCAGAAGCGGACACAGGGGTGGCTACACCTTC
TRBV19,TRBD1,TRBJ2-2,.,16,CASTRSTGANTGELFF,TGTGCCAGTACGAGATCTACAGGGGCTAACACCGGGGAGCTGTTTTTT
TRBV5-1,TRBD2,TRBJ2-1,.,16,CASGSDPGTSYNEQFF,TGCGCCAGCGGGAGTGATCCCGGGACTAGCTACAATGAGCAGTTCTTC
TRBV2,.,TRBJ2-3,.,13,CATLRGSTDTQYF,TGTGCCACGTTAAGAGGTAGCACAGATACGCAGTATTTT
TRBV18,TRBD1,TRBJ2-7,.,16,CASSPVRQGASYEQYF,TGTGCCAGCTCACCCGTCCGACAGGGGGCATCCTACGAGCAGTACTTC
TRBV21-1,.,TRBJ2-1,.,13,CASSRLADLPEFF,TGTGCCAGCAGCAGACTAGCGGACCTCCCAGAGTTCTTC
TRBV18,TRBD1,TRBJ2-1,.,14,CASSPGQGGNEQFF,TGTGCCAGCTCACCAGGACAGGGAGGCAATGAGCAGTTCTTC
TRBV7-9,.,TRBJ2-3,once,13,CASSLRGADTQYF,TGTGCCAGCAGCTTAAGGGGTGCAGATACGCAGTATTTT
TRBV3-1/TRBV3-2,.,TRBJ1-2,once,14,CASSRGQRNYGYTF,TGTGCCAGCAGCCGAGGACAGAGAAACTATGGCTACACCTTC
TRBV15,TRBD1,TRBJ1-4,.,15,CATSRGTGRDEKLFF,TGTGCCACCAGCAGAGGGACAGGGAGAGACGAAAAACTGTTTTTT
TRBV6-5,TRBD1,TRBJ2-3,.,16,CASSYSGTGVTDTQYF,TGTGCCAGCAGTTACTCAGGGACAGGGGTCACAGATACGCAGTATTTT
TRBV28,TRBD2,TRBJ2-5,.,15,CASSATLAGGKTQYF,TGTGCCAGCAGCGCTACCTTAGCGGGGGGAAAGACCCAGTACTTC
TRBV12-3/TRBV12-4,TRBD1,TRBJ2-7,.,13,CASRRQGSYEQYF,TGTGCCAGCAGAAGACAGGGTTCCTACGAGCAGTACTTC
TRBV27,.,TRBJ1-1,.,16,CATGRSAASENTEAFF,TGTGCCACCGGGAGGTCAGCAGCTTCCGAGAACACTGAAGCTTTCTTT
TRBV2,TRBD2,TRBJ2-1,.,16,CASSLMSAGGLNEQFF,TGTGCCAGCAGCCTTATGTCGGCGGGAGGGTTAAATGAGCAGTTCTTC
TRBV19,.,TRBJ2-4,once,16,CASSIDRKGRLNIQYF,TGTGCCAGTAGTATAGATCGTAAGGGGCGGTTAAACATTCAGTACTTC
TRBV27,.,TRBJ2-3,.,14,CASSFLRSTDTQYF,TGTGCCAGCAGTTTTTTGAGGAGCACAGATACGCAGTATTTT
TRBV14,.,TRBJ2-3,.,15,CASSQLQGAGDTQYF,TGTGCCAGCAGCCAATTACAGGGAGCAGGAGATACGCAGTATTTT
TRBV1,.,TRBJ1-1,.,16,CTSSQDRQGLSFEAFF,TGCACCAGCAGCCAAGATCGGCAGGGGCTCTCATTTGAAGCTTTCTTT
TRBV6-1,.,TRBJ1-5,.,15,CASSDPGLGNQPQHF,TGTGCCAGCAGTGACCCAGGGCTAGGAAATCAGCCCCAGCATTTT
TRBV15,TRBD2,TRBJ2-5,.,16,CATSTGTSGIGETQYF,TGTGCCACCAGCACAGGGACTAGCGGGATCGGAGAGACCCAGTACTTC
TRBV6-4,.,TRBJ2-1,.,15,CASSNNHAPDGEQFF,TGTGCCAGCAGTAACAACCATGCACCCGATGGTGAGCAGTTCTTC
TRBV9,TRBD2,TRBJ2-1,.,15,CASSVGTSGLNEQFF,TGTGCCAGCAGCGTTGGGACTAGCGGGCTCAATGAGCAGTTCTTC